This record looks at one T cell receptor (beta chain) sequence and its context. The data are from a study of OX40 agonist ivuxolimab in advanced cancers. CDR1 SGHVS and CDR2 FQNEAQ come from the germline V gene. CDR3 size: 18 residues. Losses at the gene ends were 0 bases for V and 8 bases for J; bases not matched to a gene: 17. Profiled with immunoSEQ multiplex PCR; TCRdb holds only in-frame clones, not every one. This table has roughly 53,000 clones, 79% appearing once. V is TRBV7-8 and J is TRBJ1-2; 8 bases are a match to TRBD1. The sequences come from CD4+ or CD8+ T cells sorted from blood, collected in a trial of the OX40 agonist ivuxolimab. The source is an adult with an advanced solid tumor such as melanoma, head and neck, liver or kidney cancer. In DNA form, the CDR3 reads TGTGCCAGCAGCTTAGCGCGGTACATCGGACAGGGCCCTATAGGCTACACCTTC. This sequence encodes CASSLARYIGQGPIGYTF.